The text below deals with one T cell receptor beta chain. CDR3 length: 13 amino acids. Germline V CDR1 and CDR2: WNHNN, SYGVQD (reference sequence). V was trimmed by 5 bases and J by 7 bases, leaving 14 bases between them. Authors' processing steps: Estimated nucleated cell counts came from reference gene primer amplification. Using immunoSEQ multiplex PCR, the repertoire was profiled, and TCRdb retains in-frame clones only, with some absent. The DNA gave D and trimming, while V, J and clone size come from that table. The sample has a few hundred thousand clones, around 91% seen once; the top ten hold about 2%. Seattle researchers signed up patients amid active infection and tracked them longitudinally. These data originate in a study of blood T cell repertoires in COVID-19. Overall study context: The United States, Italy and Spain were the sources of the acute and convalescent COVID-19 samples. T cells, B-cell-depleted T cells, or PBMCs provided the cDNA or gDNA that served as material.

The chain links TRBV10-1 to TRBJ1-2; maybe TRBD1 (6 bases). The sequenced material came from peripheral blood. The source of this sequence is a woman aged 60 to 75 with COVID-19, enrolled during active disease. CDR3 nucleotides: TGCGCCAGCAGTCTCGCCAGGGGCAGTGGCTACACCTTC. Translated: CASSLARGSGYTF.